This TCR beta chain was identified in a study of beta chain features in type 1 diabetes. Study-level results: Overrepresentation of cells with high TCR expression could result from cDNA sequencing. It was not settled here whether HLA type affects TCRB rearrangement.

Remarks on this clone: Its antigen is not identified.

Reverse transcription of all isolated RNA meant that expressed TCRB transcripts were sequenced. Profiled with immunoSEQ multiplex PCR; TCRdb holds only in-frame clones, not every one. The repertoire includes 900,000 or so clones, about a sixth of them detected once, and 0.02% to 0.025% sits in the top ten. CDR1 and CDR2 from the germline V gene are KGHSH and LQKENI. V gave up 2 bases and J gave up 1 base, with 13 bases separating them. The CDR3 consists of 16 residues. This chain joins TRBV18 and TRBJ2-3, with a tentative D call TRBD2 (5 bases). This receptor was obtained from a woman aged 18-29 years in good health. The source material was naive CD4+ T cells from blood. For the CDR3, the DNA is TGTGCCAGCTCACCATCCGGGATGTCCGGCACAGATACGCAGTATTTT. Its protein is CASSPSGMSGTDTQYF.